This T cell receptor (beta chain) appears in the sequencing data of a study of blood T cell repertoires in COVID-19. Overall study context: Researchers got acute and convalescent COVID-19 samples from the United States, Italy and Spain.

V dropped 5 bases and J dropped 0 bases, with 11 bases sitting between them. CDR3 length: 15 amino acids. CDR1 ENHRY and CDR2 SYGVKD come from the germline V gene. As handled by the study authors: For nucleated cells, counts were estimated from reference gene primer amplification. Method: immunoSEQ multiplex PCR; TCRdb's copy keeps in-frame clones and lacks some. V and J calls and clone size come straight from that table; D and trimming were deduced from the DNA. Here the sample spans 150,000 to 200,000 clones, 70% to 85% being singletons. The table lists this clone with a few counts. The V call is TRBV10-3, the J call TRBJ1-3; no clear D. This TCR was recovered from a man in his forties or fifties who had recovered from COVID-19. The sequenced material came from PBMCs or T cells enriched from blood (not recorded which). CDR3 residues: CAISSPSGSGNTIYF. As DNA, the CDR3 is TGTGCCATCAGTTCCCCGTCGGGCTCTGGAAACACCATATATTTT.